This T cell receptor beta chain was profiled in a study of T cell clonality in common variable immunodeficiency. Study-wide points: Fewer deletions and N-nucleotide insertions were reportedly seen in common variable immunodeficiency TCR beta sequences. T cell subpopulation sequencing would be needed to explain CVID clonality. Shared TCRbeta clones were fewer between CVID subjects than controls.

The CVID group had about 14 females and 25 to 30 males, mean age about 36. CVID subjects were neither ill nor on immunomodulatory or immunosuppressive medication at sampling. There are many counts of this clone. Its specificity is not known. The CDR3 goes on 3 residues after the read ends, and that part is filled in from the germline J gene. Assay: immunoSEQ multiplex PCR; the TCRdb copy retains only in-frame clones and omits some. The sample lists more than 20,000 clones, none appearing once, the ten largest making up approximately 24%. This CDR3 contains 14 residues. CDR1 and CDR2 from the germline V gene are DFQATT and SNEGSKA (reference sequence). V shed 3 bases and J shed 1 base, with 10 bases lying between them.

Sequences were obtained from peripheral blood mononuclear cells. The receptor comes from a human donor with common variable immunodeficiency. The chain couples TRBV20-1 to TRBJ2-1; D is unresolved. CDR3 DNA, as far as it was read: TGCAGTGCTAGTTCAATACTTTCCTACAATGAG. Its protein product is CSASSILSYNE. Given in full, the CDR3 is CSASSILSYNEQFF.